At least ten counts were recorded for the clone carrying this TCR beta chain. Antigen: not known. A J-beta primer mix and a sample-barcoded 5' primer were used in a second PCR of about 7 to 12 cycles. One entry per CDR3 protein results from TCRdb running MiXCR on the 5' RACE reads. This sample has 800,000 to 1,000,000 distinct CDR3 sequences, with roughly 43% found just once. The germline CDR1 and CDR2 sequences are MDHEN and SYDVKM. CDR3 length: 17 residues. Trimming took off 2 bases at V and 0 bases at J, with 16 bases between the two ends. The data derive from a study of blood T cells in healthy people across ages. Overall study context: With template switching, about one barcoded beta molecule was captured per two T cells.

Study-wide results and caveats: With age, beta diversity per million T cells declined roughly linearly, significantly by over 35. One million T cells yielded diversity estimates that were considered underestimates.

This clonotype originated in a man younger than 45 in good health. The rearrangement joins TRBV28 to TRBJ1-1; TRBD1 might be the D (6 bases). What was sequenced was blood. CDR3 protein: CASSLEGGIPMNTEAFF. As DNA, the CDR3 is TGTGCCAGCAGTTTAGAGGGGGGAATTCCTATGAACACTGAAGCTTTCTTT.